Here is one TCR beta chain with its context. Its matching antigen is unknown. The donors, all of them Caucasian adults, lived in Nashville, Tennessee. As originally analysed: There were no quality scores in the junction-only immunoSEQ sequences, so filtering differed. The assay was immunoSEQ multiplex PCR, and TCRdb's table has in-frame clones only and misses some. That table furnishes V, J and clone size, whereas the DNA furnished D and trimming. The table includes some 1 million clones, approximately 72% detected once. The data were taken from a study of shared clonotypes between healthy human individuals. Study conclusions and caveats: Tissues were not sampled, only blood, and their repertoires likely differ. With several donors compared, about 5.2% of naive CD4 clonotypes were shared.

The CDR3 is made up of 15 amino acids. Losses at the gene ends were 2 bases for V and 4 bases for J; bases not matched to a gene: 7. The germline CDR1 and CDR2 sequences are ENHRY and SYGVKD. This chain connects TRBV10-3 to TRBJ1-2; 7 bases are shared with TRBD1. The specimen sequenced was memory CD4+ T cells sorted from blood. The subset is: CD45RA-negative fraction. The receptor was isolated from a man aged 18 to 30 in good health. The CDR3 protein is CAISEATGAGYGYTF. The CDR3 nucleotides read TGTGCCATCAGTGAGGCCACAGGGGCGGGCTATGGCTACACCTTC.